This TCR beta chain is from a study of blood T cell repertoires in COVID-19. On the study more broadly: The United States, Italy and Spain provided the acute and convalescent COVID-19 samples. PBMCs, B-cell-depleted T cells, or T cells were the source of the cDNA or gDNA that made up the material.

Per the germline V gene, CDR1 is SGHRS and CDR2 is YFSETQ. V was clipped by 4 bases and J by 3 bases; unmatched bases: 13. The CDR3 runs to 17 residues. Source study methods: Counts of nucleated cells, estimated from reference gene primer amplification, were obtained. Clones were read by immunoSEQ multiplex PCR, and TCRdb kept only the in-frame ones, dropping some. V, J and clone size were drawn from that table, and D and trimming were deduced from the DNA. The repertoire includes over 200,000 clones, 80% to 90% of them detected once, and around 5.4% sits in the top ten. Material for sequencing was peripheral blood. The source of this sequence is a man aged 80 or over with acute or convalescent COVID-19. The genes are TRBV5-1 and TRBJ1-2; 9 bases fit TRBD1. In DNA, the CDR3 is TGCGCCAGCAGCAGGACCCCAACAGGGGGCGGTGACTATGGCTACACCTTC. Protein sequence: CASSRTPTGGGDYGYTF.